This T cell receptor beta chain was found in a study of OX40 agonist ivuxolimab in advanced cancers. Study summary: Patients received ivuxolimab, an agonistic anti-OX40 (CD134) antibody.

Patients were ruled out by autoimmune disease history or systemic immunosuppression. Using immunoSEQ multiplex PCR, the repertoire was profiled, and TCRdb retains in-frame clones only, with some absent. The repertoire has about 88,000 clones, around 83% of them found once; the top ten carry approximately 0.22%. CDR1 is SGHKS, CDR2 YYEKEE, per germline (reference sequence). CDR3 length equals 17 residues. Trimming removed 2 bases from V and 0 bases from J, with 12 bases in between. The specimen comprised CD4+ or CD8+ T cells sorted from blood, sampled in a trial of the OX40 agonist ivuxolimab. The origin of this receptor is an adult with an advanced solid tumor such as melanoma, head and neck, liver or kidney cancer. The gene calls are TRBV5-5 and TRBJ2-6; D is unresolved. CDR3 DNA: TGTGCCAGCAGCTTCCGATGGGATTCCTCTGGGGCCAACGTCCTGACTTTC. It codes for CASSFRWDSSGANVLTF. Full variable domain (rest looked up from reference TRBV5-5 and TRBJ2-6): DAGVTQSPTHLIKTRGQQVTLRCSPISGHKSVSWYQQVLGQGPQFIFQYYEKEERGRGNFPDRFSARQFPNYSSELNVNALLLGDSALYLCASSFRWDSSGANVLTFGAGSRLTVL.